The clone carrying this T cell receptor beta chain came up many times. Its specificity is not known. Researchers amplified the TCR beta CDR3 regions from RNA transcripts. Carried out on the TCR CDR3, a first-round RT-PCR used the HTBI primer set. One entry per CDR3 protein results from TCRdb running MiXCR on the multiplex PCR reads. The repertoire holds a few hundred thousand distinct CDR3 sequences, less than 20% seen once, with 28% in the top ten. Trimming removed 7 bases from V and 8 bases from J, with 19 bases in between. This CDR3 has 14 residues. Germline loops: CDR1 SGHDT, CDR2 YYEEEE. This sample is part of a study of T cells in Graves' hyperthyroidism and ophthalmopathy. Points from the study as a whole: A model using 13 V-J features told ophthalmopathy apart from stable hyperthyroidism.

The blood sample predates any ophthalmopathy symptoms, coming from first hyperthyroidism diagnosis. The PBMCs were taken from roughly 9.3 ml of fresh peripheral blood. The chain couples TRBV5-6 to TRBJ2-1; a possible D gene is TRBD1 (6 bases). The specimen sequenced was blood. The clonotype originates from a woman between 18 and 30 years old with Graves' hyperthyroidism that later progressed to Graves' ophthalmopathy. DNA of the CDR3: TGTGCCAGCGTGCTACAGGGTCGATTCGATGAGCAGTTCTTC. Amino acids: CASVLQGRFDEQFF. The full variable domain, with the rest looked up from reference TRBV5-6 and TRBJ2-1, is DAGVTQSPTHLIKTRGQQVTLRCSPKSGHDTVSWYQQALGQGPQFIFQYYEEEERQRGNFPDRFSGHQFPNYSSELNVNALLLGDSALYLCASVLQGRFDEQFFGPGTRLTVL.